These T cell receptor beta chains were read from a single sample in a study of cytomegalovirus exposure and HLA in healthy donors. Here immunoSEQ multiplex PCR was the method, and the copy in TCRdb shows in-frame clones only, minus some. The data contain about 160,000 clones, 75% to 90% of them seen just once; the ten biggest clones take up about 0.89%. The specimen was PBMCs. Receptors originate from a girl aged 2 to 9 in good health and CMV-seropositive. CDR3s include the opening cysteine and the closing phenylalanine or tryptophan. The order of the fields is J gene, D gene, clone size, V gene, CDR3 DNA, CDR3 protein. A D gene is named only where the DNA matches it firmly. Size tells how often a clone was seen (once, few, many) or the class of an expanded clone, and some rows leave it out.

J gene: TRBJ2-3; D gene: TRBD2; clone size: .; V gene: TRBV5-1; CDR3 DNA: TGCGCCAGCAGCCAGACTAGCACCACAGATACGCAGTATTTT; CDR3 protein: CASSQTSTTDTQYF
J gene: TRBJ1-2; D gene: TRBD1; clone size: .; V gene: TRBV6-5; CDR3 DNA: TGTGCCAGCAGTTACTCGCCAGGGGGCGAAGATGGCTACACCTTC; CDR3 protein: CASSYSPGGEDGYTF
J gene: TRBJ1-2; D gene: TRBD1; clone size: few; V gene: TRBV10-3; CDR3 DNA: TGTGCCATCAGTTTCCGGGACAGAGACTCCCTTAACTATGGCTACACCTTC; CDR3 protein: CAISFRDRDSLNYGYTF
J gene: TRBJ2-2; D gene: TRBD2; clone size: .; V gene: TRBV30; CDR3 DNA: TGTGCCTGGAGTGTACAACTAGCGGGAGGTACCGGGGAGCTGTTTTTT; CDR3 protein: CAWSVQLAGGTGELFF
J gene: TRBJ2-2; D gene: TRBD2; clone size: few; V gene: TRBV30; CDR3 DNA: TGTGCCTGGCAGCGGGAGGGGGACACCGGGGAGCTGTTTTTT; CDR3 protein: CAWQREGDTGELFF
J gene: TRBJ1-5; D gene: TRBD1; clone size: .; V gene: TRBV2; CDR3 DNA: TGTGCCAGCAGACAGGGGAGCAATCAGCCCCAGCATTTT; CDR3 protein: CASRQGSNQPQHF
J gene: TRBJ2-5; D gene: .; clone size: .; V gene: TRBV2; CDR3 DNA: TGTGCCAGCGCGCCCGTGCGGTACGAGACCCAGTACTTC; CDR3 protein: CASAPVRYETQYF
J gene: TRBJ2-1; D gene: TRBD2; clone size: .; V gene: TRBV30; CDR3 DNA: TGTGCCTGGAATCCGGGACTAGCGGGCTACAATGAGCAGTTCTTC; CDR3 protein: CAWNPGLAGYNEQFF
J gene: TRBJ2-1; D gene: .; clone size: .; V gene: TRBV30; CDR3 DNA: TGTGCCTGGAGTAAGGTGACAGAAAGCTACAATGAGCAGTTCTTC; CDR3 protein: CAWSKVTESYNEQFF
J gene: TRBJ1-1; D gene: .; clone size: .; V gene: TRBV6-4; CDR3 DNA: TGTGCCAGCAGTAATGGACAGAAATCTGAAGCTTTCTTT; CDR3 protein: CASSNGQKSEAFF
J gene: TRBJ2-3; D gene: .; clone size: once; V gene: TRBV6-4; CDR3 DNA: TGTGCCAGCAGTGAAGCTCGACTACCAAGACAAACAGATACGCAGTATTTT; CDR3 protein: CASSEARLPRQTDTQYF
J gene: TRBJ1-3; D gene: TRBD1; clone size: .; V gene: TRBV27; CDR3 DNA: TGTGCCAGCAGTCTAACAGGGGCGTCTGGAAACACCATATATTTT; CDR3 protein: CASSLTGASGNTIYF
J gene: TRBJ1-2; D gene: .; clone size: few; V gene: TRBV5-1; CDR3 DNA: TGCGCCAGCAGCTTGGGGGTGGGCTTGAGCTATGGCTACACCTTC; CDR3 protein: CASSLGVGLSYGYTF
J gene: TRBJ2-1; D gene: TRBD2; clone size: .; V gene: TRBV6-1; CDR3 DNA: TGTGCCAGCAGTGAAGCGACTAGCGGGAGCACTGAGCAGTTCTTC; CDR3 protein: CASSEATSGSTEQFF
J gene: TRBJ2-3; D gene: TRBD2; clone size: .; V gene: TRBV7-2; CDR3 DNA: TGTGCCAGCAGCTTAGCCCGAGCGGGAGTTGCAGATACGCAGTATTTT; CDR3 protein: CASSLARAGVADTQYF
J gene: TRBJ2-7; D gene: .; clone size: .; V gene: TRBV4-1; CDR3 DNA: TGCGCCAGCAGCCAAGCTAGCTCCTACGAGCAGTACTTC; CDR3 protein: CASSQASSYEQYF
J gene: TRBJ2-7; D gene: TRBD1; clone size: once; V gene: TRBV2; CDR3 DNA: TGTGCCAGCAGTGTATTGGACAGGGGCTACGAGCAGTACTTC; CDR3 protein: CASSVLDRGYEQYF
J gene: TRBJ2-1; D gene: .; clone size: .; V gene: TRBV5-4; CDR3 DNA: TGTGCCAGCAGCTTGGGGTATAGGGGCGACAATGAGCAGTTCTTC; CDR3 protein: CASSLGYRGDNEQFF
J gene: TRBJ2-1; D gene: .; clone size: .; V gene: TRBV28; CDR3 DNA: TGTGCCAGCACCATGCAGCGGGAGCAGTTCTTC; CDR3 protein: CASTMQREQFF
J gene: TRBJ1-5; D gene: .; clone size: .; V gene: TRBV10-2; CDR3 DNA: TGCGCCAGCAGTGAGGGGGGCACGAGGCAGCCCCAGCATTTT; CDR3 protein: CASSEGGTRQPQHF
J gene: TRBJ2-7; D gene: TRBD1; clone size: .; V gene: TRBV19; CDR3 DNA: TGTGCCAGTAGTATCGCAGGGGGCGGCAGCTACGAGCAGTACTTC; CDR3 protein: CASSIAGGGSYEQYF
J gene: TRBJ1-2; D gene: .; clone size: .; V gene: TRBV9; CDR3 DNA: TGTGCCAGCAGCGTAGACTATAGGTATGGCTACACCTTC; CDR3 protein: CASSVDYRYGYTF
J gene: TRBJ2-2; D gene: TRBD1; clone size: .; V gene: TRBV5-1; CDR3 DNA: TGCGCGGCAGGGGGCGACCTCACCGGGGAGCTGTTTTTT; CDR3 protein: CAAGGDLTGELFF
J gene: TRBJ1-5; D gene: .; clone size: .; V gene: TRBV30; CDR3 DNA: TGTGCCTGGAGTCCCGGGGGGGGGACCCAGCATTTT; CDR3 protein: CAWSPGGGTQHF
J gene: TRBJ2-2; D gene: .; clone size: .; V gene: TRBV18; CDR3 DNA: TGTGCCAGCTCACCGATGGCGGGATCGGGCACCGGGGAGCTGTTTTTT; CDR3 protein: CASSPMAGSGTGELFF
J gene: TRBJ1-1; D gene: TRBD1; clone size: .; V gene: TRBV9; CDR3 DNA: TGTGCCAGCAGCGCCCGGGACAGGGTGTACACTGAAGCTTTCTTT; CDR3 protein: CASSARDRVYTEAFF
J gene: TRBJ1-1; D gene: TRBD1; clone size: .; V gene: TRBV5-1; CDR3 DNA: TGCGCCAGCAGCTTTTGGACAGGCTTGAACACTGAAGCTTTCTTT; CDR3 protein: CASSFWTGLNTEAFF
J gene: TRBJ2-7; D gene: .; clone size: .; V gene: TRBV15; CDR3 DNA: TGTGCCACCAGCAGAAGGGAGAGGAGTAAGAAGGACGAGCAGTACTTC; CDR3 protein: CATSRRERSKKDEQYF
J gene: TRBJ2-2; D gene: .; clone size: .; V gene: TRBV28; CDR3 DNA: TGTGCCTATCGGAGCGGCAACACCGGGGAGCTGTTTTTT; CDR3 protein: CAYRSGNTGELFF
J gene: TRBJ1-1; D gene: TRBD1; clone size: once; V gene: TRBV5-1; CDR3 DNA: TGCGCCAGCAGCCCGACAGGGGCCACTGAAGCTTTCTTT; CDR3 protein: CASSPTGATEAFF
J gene: TRBJ2-3; D gene: TRBD2; clone size: .; V gene: TRBV28; CDR3 DNA: TGTGCCAGCAGTTTCAGTCTAGCGGGAGGGTACCCCACAGATACGCAGTATTTT; CDR3 protein: CASSFSLAGGYPTDTQYF
J gene: TRBJ1-4; D gene: .; clone size: few; V gene: TRBV5-6; CDR3 DNA: TGTGCCAGCAGCTTGGTAGCAGTAGAAGAAAAACTGTTTTTT; CDR3 protein: CASSLVAVEEKLFF
J gene: TRBJ1-4; D gene: TRBD1; clone size: .; V gene: TRBV9; CDR3 DNA: TGTGCCAGCAGCGAGGGGCAGGGGGGTGAAAAACTGTTTTTT; CDR3 protein: CASSEGQGGEKLFF
J gene: TRBJ2-1; D gene: .; clone size: once; V gene: TRBV30; CDR3 DNA: TGTGCCTGGAGTGTATCCGGTTACAATGAGCAGTTCTTC; CDR3 protein: CAWSVSGYNEQFF
J gene: TRBJ1-1; D gene: .; clone size: few; V gene: TRBV28; CDR3 DNA: TGTGCCAGCAGTCCCCCGGGACCCTGGACAGTAAACACTGAAGCTTTCTTT; CDR3 protein: CASSPPGPWTVNTEAFF
J gene: TRBJ1-5; D gene: TRBD1; clone size: .; V gene: TRBV28; CDR3 DNA: TGTGCCAGCAGTTATCCGAGCACAGGGGCCCCAAATCAGCCCCAGCATTTT; CDR3 protein: CASSYPSTGAPNQPQHF
J gene: TRBJ1-2; D gene: TRBD1; clone size: .; V gene: TRBV15; CDR3 DNA: TGTGCCACCAGCAGGAAGACAGGGAGCCTATATAACTATGGCTACACCTTC; CDR3 protein: CATSRKTGSLYNYGYTF
J gene: TRBJ2-2; D gene: TRBD1; clone size: many; V gene: TRBV5-4; CDR3 DNA: TGTGCCAGCAGCTTGCCCTGGACAGGGGGCATCGGGGAGCTGTTTTTT; CDR3 protein: CASSLPWTGGIGELFF
J gene: TRBJ2-5; D gene: TRBD2; clone size: .; V gene: TRBV7-2; CDR3 DNA: TGTGCCAGCATCCATCCCCTCGAGGGAGCGGGGGAGACCCAGTACTTC; CDR3 protein: CASIHPLEGAGETQYF
J gene: TRBJ2-5; D gene: .; clone size: .; V gene: TRBV27; CDR3 DNA: TGTGCCAGCAGTTTACGCGGGTGGCGGGTTAAAGAGACCCAGTACTTC; CDR3 protein: CASSLRGWRVKETQYF
J gene: TRBJ2-1; D gene: .; clone size: .; V gene: TRBV9; CDR3 DNA: TGTGCCAGCAGCGTTGGGGCGGGGATCTACAATGAGCAGTTCTTC; CDR3 protein: CASSVGAGIYNEQFF
J gene: TRBJ2-7; D gene: .; clone size: .; V gene: TRBV5-1; CDR3 DNA: TGCGCCAGCAGCCCCGCGGGCCAGCCCTACGAGCAGTACTTC; CDR3 protein: CASSPAGQPYEQYF
J gene: TRBJ2-1; D gene: .; clone size: .; V gene: TRBV2; CDR3 DNA: TGTGCCAGCACGGCCCGGAGCTCCTACAATGAGCAGTTCTTC; CDR3 protein: CASTARSSYNEQFF
J gene: TRBJ1-1; D gene: .; clone size: .; V gene: TRBV6-1; CDR3 DNA: TGTGCCAGCAGCGGGGGGGGGTTTACTGAAGCTTTCTTT; CDR3 protein: CASSGGGFTEAFF
J gene: TRBJ2-1; D gene: .; clone size: .; V gene: TRBV4-2; CDR3 DNA: TGTGCCAGCAGCTGGGGCTCCTCCAGCTCCTACAATGAGCAGTTCTTC; CDR3 protein: CASSWGSSSSYNEQFF
J gene: TRBJ1-1; D gene: .; clone size: .; V gene: TRBV30; CDR3 DNA: TGTGCCTGGAGTAGGGGGGGCACTGAAGCTTTCTTT; CDR3 protein: CAWSRGGTEAFF
J gene: TRBJ2-5; D gene: TRBD2; clone size: .; V gene: TRBV7-9; CDR3 DNA: TGTGCCAGCAGCACCCAACTAGCGGTCCAAGAGACCCAGTACTTC; CDR3 protein: CASSTQLAVQETQYF
J gene: TRBJ2-2; D gene: .; clone size: .; V gene: TRBV9; CDR3 DNA: TGTGCCAGCAGTCTCACGCCGGGGAACCCCGGGGAGCTGTTTTTT; CDR3 protein: CASSLTPGNPGELFF
J gene: TRBJ2-7; D gene: .; clone size: .; V gene: TRBV28; CDR3 DNA: TGTGCCAGCAGTGATGCGTTAGTACTAGTCCCCTCCGAGCAGTACTTC; CDR3 protein: CASSDALVLVPSEQYF
J gene: TRBJ2-5; D gene: TRBD1; clone size: .; V gene: TRBV19; CDR3 DNA: TGTGCCAGTAGTACCTTCCCGGGACAGGGTACCCAGTACTTC; CDR3 protein: CASSTFPGQGTQYF
J gene: TRBJ2-6; D gene: TRBD1; clone size: once; V gene: TRBV13; CDR3 DNA: TGTGCCAGCAGCTTAGAACAGGGGGAAGCTGGGGCCAACGTCCTGACTTTC; CDR3 protein: CASSLEQGEAGANVLTF